This is a list of T cell receptor beta chains from one sample in a study of blood T cell repertoires in COVID-19. Data came from immunoSEQ multiplex PCR; TCRdb stores just in-frame clones and leaves some out. The sample records some 150,000 clones, 85% to 90% being singletons. Sequencing was done on a sample of peripheral blood. The receptors shown here come from a human donor in a cohort sampled during active COVID-19. CDR3s include the opening cysteine and the closing phenylalanine or tryptophan. The D gene is left open where the match is weak. Only part of the rows carry a size: once, few, many, or a class if the clone is expanded.

TRBD2 | . | TRBJ2-7 | TRBV7-8 | TGTGCCAGCAGCTCGACGGGGGGGCCCTACGAGCAGTACTTC | CASSSTGGPYEQYF
TRBD2 | . | TRBJ2-3 | TRBV4-3 | TGCGCCAGCAGCCAGGGTGGGCTAGCGGACACAGATACGCAGTATTTT | CASSQGGLADTDTQYF
TRBD1 | . | TRBJ1-5 | TRBV28 | TGTGCCAGCAGCCCCCAGGGAGGACAGGGACGAAATCAGCCCCAGCATTTT | CASSPQGGQGRNQPQHF
. | . | TRBJ1-1 | TRBV2 | TGTGCCAGCAGTCGACGACACCCCAACACTGAAGCTTTCTTT | CASSRRHPNTEAFF
TRBD1 | . | TRBJ2-2 | TRBV7-6 | TGTGCCAGCAGCCTAGGGACAGGGAATACCGGGGAGCTGTTTTTT | CASSLGTGNTGELFF
. | few | TRBJ2-7 | TRBV5-5 | TGTGCCAGCAGCTTTAGCTTGACGGAGTCCTACGAGCAGTACTTC | CASSFSLTESYEQYF
. | . | TRBJ1-1 | TRBV11-2 | TGTGCCAGCAGCCCCCAAATTAGTAGCACTGAAGCTTTCTTT | CASSPQISSTEAFF
TRBD1 | . | TRBJ1-2 | TRBV15 | TGTGCCACCAGCACCCGGACAGGAACGCTGAATTATGGCTACACCTTC | CATSTRTGTLNYGYTF
TRBD1 | . | TRBJ1-2 | TRBV6-6 | TGTGCCAGCAGTTCGCCGGGACAGGGGTACTATGGCTACACCTTC | CASSSPGQGYYGYTF
. | . | TRBJ1-6 | TRBV6-6 | TGTGCCAGCCGGGCGGGACGGTATAATTCACCCCTCCACTTT | CASRAGRYNSPLHF
TRBD1 | once | TRBJ1-2 | TRBV29-1 | TGCAGCGCTGCCGAGGGGGCCTACGGCTACACCTTC | CSAAEGAYGYTF
TRBD1 | . | TRBJ2-7 | TRBV6-5 | TGTGCCAGCAGTTTAGCCGGGACAGGGGTCTCCTACGAGCAGTACTTC | CASSLAGTGVSYEQYF
TRBD1 | . | TRBJ2-5 | TRBV7-2 | TGTGCCAGCAGCACCCTGCGACAGGGGCGAGGAAGTAGAAAGACCCAGTACTTC | CASSTLRQGRGSRKTQYF
TRBD2 | . | TRBJ2-1 | TRBV28 | TGTGCCAGCAGTTTAGGGTGGACTAGCGGGCCGAATTCCAATGAGCAGTTCTTC | CASSLGWTSGPNSNEQFF
TRBD1 | . | TRBJ1-5 | TRBV2 | TGTGCCAGCAGGACTAGAACAGGGGAACAGCCCCAGCATTTT | CASRTRTGEQPQHF
. | . | TRBJ2-3 | TRBV19 | TGTGCCAGTAGTATCAGGGCACTTAAGAACACAGATACGCAGTATTTT | CASSIRALKNTDTQYF
TRBD2 | . | TRBJ2-7 | TRBV5-6 | TGTGCCAGCAGCCTAAGGACTAGCGGTTCGCAGTACTTC | CASSLRTSGSQYF
. | . | TRBJ1-5 | TRBV5-3 | TGTGCCAGAAGCTTGGTCCCCTCCCAGCATTTT | CARSLVPSQHF
TRBD1 | . | TRBJ2-7 | TRBV7-9 | TGTGCCAGCAGATCCGGGACAGGGAACTCCTACGAGCAGTACTTC | CASRSGTGNSYEQYF
. | . | TRBJ2-2 | TRBV5-1 | TGCGCCAGCAGCTTGGCTACAGCCGGGGAGCTGTTTTTT | CASSLATAGELFF
TRBD1 | . | TRBJ2-7 | TRBV5-6 | TGTGCCAGCAGCTGGTGGGACAGTTACGAGCAGTACTTC | CASSWWDSYEQYF
. | . | TRBJ2-5 | TRBV21-1 | TGTGCCAGCAGCAAAGGAGGGGGGGTGCAAGAGACCCAGTACTTC | CASSKGGGVQETQYF
. | few | TRBJ1-5 | TRBV7-2 | TGTGCCAGCGGACTCGAGAACAATCAGCCCCAGCATTTT | CASGLENNQPQHF
. | few | TRBJ1-2 | TRBV5-4 | TGTGCCAGCAGCTTGGGGCAGGGGCAAGGCGGCTACACCTTC | CASSLGQGQGGYTF
. | . | TRBJ2-7 | TRBV25-1 | TGTGCCAGCAGTAGTCAGGGACTCGAGCAGTACTTC | CASSSQGLEQYF
. | few | TRBJ2-1 | TRBV9 | TGTGCCAGCAGCCCCCCGCAATCAGGGTCCTACAATGAGCAGTTCTTC | CASSPPQSGSYNEQFF
TRBD1 | . | TRBJ1-5 | TRBV6-5 | TGTGCCAGCAGTCCGGGACAGGAAAATCAGCCCCAGCATTTT | CASSPGQENQPQHF
TRBD2 | . | TRBJ2-4 | TRBV28 | TGTGCCATACAACGGGGGGGGTTGGGCATTCAGTACTTC | CAIQRGGLGIQYF
. | . | TRBJ2-1 | TRBV7-9 | TGTGCCAGCAGCTTAGACGTGGGGAGGAGGTCCTACAATGAGCAGTTCTTC | CASSLDVGRRSYNEQFF
TRBD1 | . | TRBJ1-5 | TRBV18 | TGTGCCAGCTCACCGGGTCCCGGGACAGGGCTCGGCCCCCCGGATTTT | CASSPGPGTGLGPPDF
. | . | TRBJ1-5 | TRBV7-3 | TGTGCCAGCAGCCTCTGTAAGTATGGAGGCAATCAGCCCCAGCATTTT | CASSLCKYGGNQPQHF
. | once | TRBJ2-1 | TRBV3-1/TRBV3-2 | TGTGCCAGCAGCCACCCCCCCGCGGGGAGGGGGGGCAGCAATGAGCAGTTCTTC | CASSHPPAGRGGSNEQFF
. | . | TRBJ2-1 | TRBV20-1 | TGCAGTGCCGAGAGGGGGATCGAGCAGTTCTTC | CSAERGIEQFF
. | . | TRBJ1-4 | TRBV4-1 | TGCGCCAGCAGCTCCCCGGGGGGGGGAGGAAAACTGTTTTTT | CASSSPGGGGKLFF
TRBD2 | . | TRBJ2-1 | TRBV18 | TGTGCCAGCTCACCACTAGGACTAGCGGGATTTGTCGAGCAGTTCTTC | CASSPLGLAGFVEQFF
. | . | TRBJ2-3 | TRBV4-2 | TGTGCCAGCAGGGTTGTAAGCGGGACAGATACGCAGTATTTT | CASRVVSGTDTQYF
. | . | TRBJ2-7 | TRBV14 | TGTGCCAGCAGACTCAGGGATGCCCCATCCTCCGAGCAGTACTTC | CASRLRDAPSSEQYF
. | few | TRBJ1-5 | TRBV7-9 | TGTGCCAGCAGCTTAGGGGTGGGGCAGGGAAGCAATCAGCCCCAGCATTTT | CASSLGVGQGSNQPQHF
TRBD1 | . | TRBJ1-1 | TRBV7-2 | TGTGCCAGCAGCTTTTATGCAGGGGGCACTGAAGCTTTCTTT | CASSFYAGGTEAFF
TRBD1 | once | TRBJ2-3 | TRBV28 | TGTGCCAGCAGTTTACTCGACAGGGCGGGTGCGGGAGATACGCAGTATTTT | CASSLLDRAGAGDTQYF
TRBD1 | . | TRBJ1-4 | TRBV30 | TGTGCCTGGAGCCGGACAGGGGGGGGAAAACTGTTTTTT | CAWSRTGGGKLFF
. | . | TRBJ2-7 | TRBV5-1 | TGCGCCAGCAGCTTTTTGAGCCTCTCAATCGAGCAGTACTTC | CASSFLSLSIEQYF
TRBD1 | . | TRBJ1-1 | TRBV2 | TGTGCCAGCAGTCATATCAACACAGGGGGTAGCCCTGAAGCTTTCTTT | CASSHINTGGSPEAFF
TRBD1 | . | TRBJ1-6 | TRBV5-6 | TGTGCCAGCAGCTCGCCAGGGGGAAATTCACCCCTCCACTTT | CASSSPGGNSPLHF
. | . | TRBJ2-5 | TRBV20-1 | TGCAGTGCTAGTCCAGGATCCATACAAGAGACCCAGTACTTC | CSASPGSIQETQYF
. | once | TRBJ1-1 | TRBV9 | TGTGCCAGCAGCGTAGCTCCGGGGGGTAAGGCTGAAGCTTTCTTT | CASSVAPGGKAEAFF
. | . | TRBJ1-1 | TRBV5-6 | TGTGCCAGTAAACTCGGGGGAGACACTGAAGCTTTCTTT | CASKLGGDTEAFF
TRBD2 | . | TRBJ2-5 | TRBV7-8 | TGTGCCAGCAGCTCAGCCAGCGGGAGGAAGTACCAAGAGACCCAGTACTTC | CASSSASGRKYQETQYF
TRBD2 | once | TRBJ2-3 | TRBV6-1 | TGTGCCAGCAGTGAACAACTAGCGGGAGGGCCTTTCACAGATACGCAGTATTTT | CASSEQLAGGPFTDTQYF
. | . | TRBJ2-7 | TRBV6-1 | TGTGCCAGCAGTGAAGCGTGGCTAGCAGCCTACGAGCAGTACTTC | CASSEAWLAAYEQYF
TRBD2 | . | TRBJ2-7 | TRBV9 | TGTGCCAGCAGCGGAACCGGGACTAGACACGAGCAGTACTTC | CASSGTGTRHEQYF
TRBD1 | few | TRBJ2-2 | TRBV19 | TGTGCCAGTAGTTTCAGGCAGGGGGCTTCCGGGGAGCTGTTTTTT | CASSFRQGASGELFF
. | . | TRBJ2-1 | TRBV28 | TGTGCCAGTTCTAGTTCCCACAATGAGCAGTTCTTC | CASSSSHNEQFF